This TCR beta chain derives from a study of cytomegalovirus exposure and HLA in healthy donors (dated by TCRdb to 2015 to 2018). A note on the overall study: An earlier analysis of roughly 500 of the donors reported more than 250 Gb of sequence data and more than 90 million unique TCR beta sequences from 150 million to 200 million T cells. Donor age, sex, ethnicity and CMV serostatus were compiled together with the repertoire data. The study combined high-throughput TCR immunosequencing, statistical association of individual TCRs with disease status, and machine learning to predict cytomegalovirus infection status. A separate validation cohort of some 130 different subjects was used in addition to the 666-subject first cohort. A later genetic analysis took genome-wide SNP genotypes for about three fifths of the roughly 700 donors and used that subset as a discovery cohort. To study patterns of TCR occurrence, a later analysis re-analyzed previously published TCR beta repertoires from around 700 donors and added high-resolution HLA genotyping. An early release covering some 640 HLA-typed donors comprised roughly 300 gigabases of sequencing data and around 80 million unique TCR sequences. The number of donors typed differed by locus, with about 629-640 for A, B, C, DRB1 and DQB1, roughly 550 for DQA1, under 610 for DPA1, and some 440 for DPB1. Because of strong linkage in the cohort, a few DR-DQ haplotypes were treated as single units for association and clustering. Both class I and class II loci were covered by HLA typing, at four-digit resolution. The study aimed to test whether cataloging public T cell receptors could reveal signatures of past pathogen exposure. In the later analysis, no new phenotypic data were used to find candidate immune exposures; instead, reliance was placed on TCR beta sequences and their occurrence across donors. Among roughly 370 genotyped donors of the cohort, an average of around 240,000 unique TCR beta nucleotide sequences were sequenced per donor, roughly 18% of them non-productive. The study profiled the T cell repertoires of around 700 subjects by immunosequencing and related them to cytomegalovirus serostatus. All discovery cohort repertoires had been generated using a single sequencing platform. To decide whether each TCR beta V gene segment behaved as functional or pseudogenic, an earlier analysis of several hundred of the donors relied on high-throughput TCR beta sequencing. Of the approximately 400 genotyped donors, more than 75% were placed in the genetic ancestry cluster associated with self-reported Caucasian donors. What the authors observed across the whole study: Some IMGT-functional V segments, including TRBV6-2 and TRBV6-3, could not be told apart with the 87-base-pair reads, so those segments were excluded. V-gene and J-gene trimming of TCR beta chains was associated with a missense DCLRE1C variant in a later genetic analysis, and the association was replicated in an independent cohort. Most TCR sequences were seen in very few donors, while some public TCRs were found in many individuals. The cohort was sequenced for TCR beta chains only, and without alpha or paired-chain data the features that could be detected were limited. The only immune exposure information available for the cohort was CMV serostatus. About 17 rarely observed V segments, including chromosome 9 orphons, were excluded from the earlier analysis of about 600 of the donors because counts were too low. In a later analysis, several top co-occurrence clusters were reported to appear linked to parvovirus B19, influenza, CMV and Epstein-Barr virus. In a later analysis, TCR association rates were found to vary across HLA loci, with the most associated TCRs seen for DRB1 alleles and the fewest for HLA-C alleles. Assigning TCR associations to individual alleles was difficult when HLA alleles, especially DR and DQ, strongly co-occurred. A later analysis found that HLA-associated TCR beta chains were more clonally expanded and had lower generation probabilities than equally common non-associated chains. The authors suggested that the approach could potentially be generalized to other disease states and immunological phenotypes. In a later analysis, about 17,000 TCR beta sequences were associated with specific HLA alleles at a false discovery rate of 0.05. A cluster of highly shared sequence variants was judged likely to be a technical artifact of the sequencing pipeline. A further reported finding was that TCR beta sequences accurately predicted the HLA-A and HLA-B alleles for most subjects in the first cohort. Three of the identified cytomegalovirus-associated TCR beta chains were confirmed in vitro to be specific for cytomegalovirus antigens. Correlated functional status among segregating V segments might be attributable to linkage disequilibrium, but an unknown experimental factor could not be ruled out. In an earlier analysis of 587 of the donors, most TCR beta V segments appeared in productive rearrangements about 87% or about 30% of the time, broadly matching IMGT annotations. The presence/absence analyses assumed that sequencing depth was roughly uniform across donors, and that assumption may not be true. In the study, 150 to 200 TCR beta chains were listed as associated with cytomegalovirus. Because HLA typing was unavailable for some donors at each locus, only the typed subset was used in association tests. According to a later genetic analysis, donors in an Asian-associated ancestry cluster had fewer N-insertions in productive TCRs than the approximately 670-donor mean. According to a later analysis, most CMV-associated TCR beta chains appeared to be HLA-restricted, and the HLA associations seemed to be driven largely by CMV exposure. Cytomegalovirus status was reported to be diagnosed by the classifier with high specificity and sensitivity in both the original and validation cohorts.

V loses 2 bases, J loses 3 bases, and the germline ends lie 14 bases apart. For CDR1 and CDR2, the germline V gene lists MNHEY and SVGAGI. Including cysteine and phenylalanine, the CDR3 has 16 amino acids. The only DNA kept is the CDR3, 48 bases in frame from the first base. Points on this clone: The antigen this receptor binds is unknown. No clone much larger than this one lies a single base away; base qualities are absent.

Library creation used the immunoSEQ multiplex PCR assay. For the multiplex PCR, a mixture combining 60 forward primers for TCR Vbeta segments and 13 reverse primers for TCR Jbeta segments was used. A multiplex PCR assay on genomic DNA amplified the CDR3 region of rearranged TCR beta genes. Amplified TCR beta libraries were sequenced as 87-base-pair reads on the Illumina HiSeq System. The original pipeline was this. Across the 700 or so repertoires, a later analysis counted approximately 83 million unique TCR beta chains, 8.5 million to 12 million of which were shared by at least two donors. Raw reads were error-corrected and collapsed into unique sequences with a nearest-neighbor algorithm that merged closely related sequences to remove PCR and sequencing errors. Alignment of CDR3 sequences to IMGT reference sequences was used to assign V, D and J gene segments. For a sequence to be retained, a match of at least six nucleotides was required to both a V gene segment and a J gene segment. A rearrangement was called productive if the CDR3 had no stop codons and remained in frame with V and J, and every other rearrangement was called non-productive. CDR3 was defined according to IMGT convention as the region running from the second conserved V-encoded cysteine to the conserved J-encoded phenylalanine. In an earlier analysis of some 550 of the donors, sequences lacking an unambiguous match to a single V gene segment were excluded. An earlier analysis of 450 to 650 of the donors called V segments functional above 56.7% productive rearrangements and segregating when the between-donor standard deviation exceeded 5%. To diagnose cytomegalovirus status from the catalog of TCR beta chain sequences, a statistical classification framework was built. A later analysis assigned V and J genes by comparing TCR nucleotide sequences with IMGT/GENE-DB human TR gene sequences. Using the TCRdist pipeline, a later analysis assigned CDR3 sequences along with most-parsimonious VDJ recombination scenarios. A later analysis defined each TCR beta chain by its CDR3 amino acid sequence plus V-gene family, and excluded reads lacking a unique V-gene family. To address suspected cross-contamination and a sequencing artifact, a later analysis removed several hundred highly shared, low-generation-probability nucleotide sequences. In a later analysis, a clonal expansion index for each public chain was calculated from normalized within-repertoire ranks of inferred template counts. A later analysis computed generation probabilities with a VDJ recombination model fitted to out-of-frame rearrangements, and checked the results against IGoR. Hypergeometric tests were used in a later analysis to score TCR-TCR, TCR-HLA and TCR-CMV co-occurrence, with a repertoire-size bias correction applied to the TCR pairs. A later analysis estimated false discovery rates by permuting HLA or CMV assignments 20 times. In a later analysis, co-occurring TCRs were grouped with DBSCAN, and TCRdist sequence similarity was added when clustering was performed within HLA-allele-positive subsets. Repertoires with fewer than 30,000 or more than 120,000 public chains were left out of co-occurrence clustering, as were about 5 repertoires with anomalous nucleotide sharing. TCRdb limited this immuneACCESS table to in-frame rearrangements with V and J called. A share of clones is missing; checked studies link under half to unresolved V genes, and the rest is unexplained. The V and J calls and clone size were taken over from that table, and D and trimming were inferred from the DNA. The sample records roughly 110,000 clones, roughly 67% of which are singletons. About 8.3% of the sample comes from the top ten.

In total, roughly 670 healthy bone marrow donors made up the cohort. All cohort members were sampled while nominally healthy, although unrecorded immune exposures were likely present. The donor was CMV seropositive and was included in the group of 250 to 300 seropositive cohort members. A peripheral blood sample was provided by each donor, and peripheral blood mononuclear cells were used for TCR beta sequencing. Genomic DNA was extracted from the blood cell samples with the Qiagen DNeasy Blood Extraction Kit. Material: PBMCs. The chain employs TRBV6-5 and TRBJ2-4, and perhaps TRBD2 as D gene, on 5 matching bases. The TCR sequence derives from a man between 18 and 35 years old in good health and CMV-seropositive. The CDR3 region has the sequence CASSYHASAGKNIQYF. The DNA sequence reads TGTGCCAGCAGTTACCACGCCAGCGCGGGCAAAAACATTCAGTACTTC.